The 31 T cell receptor beta chains given below trace back to one sample, sequenced in a study of lymphopenia after photon versus proton radiotherapy. TCRdb's copy holds only in-frame clones and misses some; the assay was immunoSEQ multiplex PCR. The data hold tens of thousands of clones, with approximately 86% observed a single time. The sequenced sample was peripheral blood, obtained from a patient treated with proton-based radiotherapy. The receptor set was obtained from an older woman with pancreatic cancer. Some clones in this sample may be carry-over from other donors' samples.

V gene TRBV10-3 combines with J gene TRBJ2-2; D is possibly TRBD1 (6 bases). Per germline, CDR1 ENHRY and CDR2 SYGVKD. This CDR3 region has 13 residues. Trimming removed 11 bases at V and 2 bases at J, with 12 bases between. The CDR3 spells CAVTGHNTGELFF. The DNA of the CDR3 is TGTGCCGTAACGGGACACAACACCGGGGAGCTGTTTTTT.

This chain links TRBV13 with TRBJ1-3; D call uncertain. The germline V and J ends were trimmed by 5 bases and 2 bases, with 13 bases remaining between them. Germline V gene data show CDR1 as PRHDT and CDR2 as FYEKMQ (reference sequence). The CDR3 consists of 15 residues. The CDR3 loop reads CASSPEGGPGNTIYF. The CDR3 DNA reads as TGTGCCAGCAGCCCGGAGGGAGGGCCTGGAAACACCATATATTTT.

This clone has only a few counts. This sequence joins TRBV12-5 and TRBJ2-3, with no clear D. V lost 1 base to trimming and J lost 4 bases, with 9 bases between them. Per germline, CDR1 LGHNT and CDR2 FRNRAP. The CDR3 extends over 14 amino acids. The CDR3 DNA sequence: TGTGCTAGTGGTTTGGGGAATGTGGCAGATACGCAGTATTTT. Translated: CASGLGNVADTQYF. Using reference TRBV12-5 and TRBJ2-3 for the parts outside the CDR3, the full variable domain is DARVTQTPRHKVTEMGQEVTMRCQPILGHNTVFWYRQTMMQGLELLAYFRNRAPLDDSGMPKDRFSAEMPDATLATLKIQPSEPRDSAVYFCASGLGNVADTQYFGPGTRLTVL.

The genes are TRBV7-2 and TRBJ1-4, with 10 nucleotides matching TRBD1. V was clipped by 4 bases and J by 7 bases; unmatched bases: 9. The CDR3 runs to 16 residues. Germline V gene sequence: CDR1 SGHTA, CDR2 FQGNSA. DNA of the CDR3: TGTGCCAGCAGCTCCGAGGGGACAGGGGCGGGTGAAAAACTGTTTTTT. It is translated as CASSSEGTGAGEKLFF.

This chain connects TRBV18 to TRBJ1-1; D is unresolved. This CDR3 has 14 residues. V shed 3 bases and J shed 4 bases, with 12 bases lying between them. In germline, CDR1 is KGHSH, CDR2 LQKENI. The DNA for the CDR3 is TGTGCCAGCTCACCTGGGGTAGAGGGCACTGAAGCTTTCTTT. Amino acids: CASSPGVEGTEAFF.

The rearrangement joins TRBV28 to TRBJ2-5, with D possibly being TRBD1 (6 bases). The length of the CDR3 is 14 residues. Germline CDR1 and CDR2: MDHEN and SYDVKM. The V and J ends lost 5 bases and 1 base respectively, with 11 bases between them. The CDR3 protein is CASSPPGAQETQYF. CDR3 nucleotide sequence: TGTGCCAGCAGTCCCCCAGGGGCCCAAGAGACCCAGTACTTC.

This clone was picked up one time. The rearrangement links TRBV19 to TRBJ2-1; possible D gene TRBD2, 5 bases. The CDR3 runs 16 residues. Trimming took off 3 bases at V and 3 bases at J, with 15 bases between the two ends. Per germline, CDR1 LNHDA and CDR2 SQIVND (reference sequence). Here the CDR3 reads CASSIRPSGVYNEQFF. CDR3 nucleotide sequence: TGTGCCAGTAGTATTCGTCCTTCCGGGGTCTACAATGAGCAGTTCTTC.

The rearrangement joins TRBV6-5 to TRBJ1-1; no clear D gene. V gave up 5 bases and J gave up 0 bases, with 4 bases separating them. CDR1 is MNHEY and CDR2 is SVGAGI in the germline V gene. The CDR3 loop spans 12 amino acids. The CDR3 loop reads CASSRMNTEAFF. CDR3 in DNA: TGTGCCAGCAGTAGGATGAACACTGAAGCTTTCTTT.

The chain links TRBV5-4 to TRBJ1-2; possibly TRBD1 for D (5 bases). V lost 4 bases and J 4 bases, leaving 14 bases between the germline ends. The CDR3 runs to 14 residues. CDR1 and CDR2 (germline): SGHNT, YYREEE (reference sequence). The CDR3 protein is CASSAPTELYGYTF. In nucleotides, the CDR3 is TGTGCCAGCAGCGCCCCGACAGAACTCTATGGCTACACCTTC.

The rearrangement uses TRBV5-1 and TRBJ2-5, with D possibly matching TRBD1 (6 bases). This CDR3 comprises 15 residues. The ends were cut back, 2 bases at V and 2 bases at J, with 13 bases in the middle. Looked up from germline, CDR1 is SGHRS and CDR2 is YFSETQ. DNA for the CDR3: TGCGCCAGCAGCTTTTCCCCCGGGACACAAGAGACCCAGTACTTC. The encoded protein is CASSFSPGTQETQYF.

The V and J genes are TRBV4-1 and TRBJ2-7; D assignment may be TRBD1 or TRBD2 (5 bases each). This CDR3 is built from 13 residues. Germline CDR1 and CDR2: MGHRA and YSYEKL. The V end lost 4 bases, the J end lost 6 bases, and 13 bases lay between the germline ends. The CDR3 region is CASSLGPASEQYF. The CDR3 region has the DNA TGCGCCAGCAGCCTGGGACCAGCCTCCGAGCAGTACTTC.

The genes are TRBV9 and TRBJ2-6; a possible D gene is TRBD2 (6 bases). V was shortened by 0 bases and J by 2 bases, with 9 bases between the two germline ends. There are 16 residues in the CDR3. Looked up from germline, CDR1 is SGDLS and CDR2 is YYNGEE. This CDR3 reads CASSVGTGAGANVLTF. The DNA of the CDR3 is TGTGCCAGCAGCGTAGGAACGGGAGCTGGGGCCAACGTCCTGACTTTC.

The V and J genes are TRBV6-5 and TRBJ1-2; D may be TRBD1 (6 bases). The ends were cut back, 5 bases at V and 7 bases at J, with 17 bases in the middle. CDR1 is MNHEY and CDR2 is SVGAGI in the germline V gene. The CDR3 consists of 14 residues. The CDR3 spells CASSTGLGGSGYTF. CDR3 coding DNA: TGTGCCAGCAGTACGGGGCTAGGGGGTAGTGGCTACACCTTC.

Only a few counts were recorded for this clone. V is TRBV7-9 and J is TRBJ2-6; a possible D gene is TRBD1 (5 bases). The V and J ends lost 5 bases and 1 base respectively, with 9 bases between them. Germline CDR1 SEHNR, CDR2 FQNEAQ (reference sequence). The CDR3 totals 15 residues. The CDR3 region has the DNA TGTGCCAGCAGCCGCGGACAATCTGGGGCCAACGTCCTGACTTTC. As protein: CASSRGQSGANVLTF.

V is TRBV7-9 and J is TRBJ1-5, with 10 nucleotides matching TRBD1. CDR3 length: 15 amino acids. CDR1 is SEHNR, CDR2 FQNEAQ, per germline (reference sequence). J was trimmed by 2 bases and V by 4 bases; bases with no gene match: 2. The CDR3 loop is CASSSGTGGNQPQHF. The CDR3 DNA reads TGTGCCAGCAGCTCCGGGACAGGGGGCAATCAGCCCCAGCATTTT.

This chain joins TRBV2 and TRBJ1-2, with D unclear. This CDR3 has 13 residues. Trimming removed 11 bases at V and 2 bases at J, with 15 bases between. The germline CDR1 and CDR2 sequences are SNHLY and FYNNEI. The CDR3 nucleotides are TGTGCCCGACCCGGGTCTGGGAACTATGGCTACACCTTC. Residues: CARPGSGNYGYTF.

V usage is TRBV28 and J usage is TRBJ2-3; D unclear. The CDR3 is made up of 12 amino acids. The ends were cut back, 7 bases at V and 6 bases at J, with 11 bases in the middle. CDR1 and CDR2 (germline): MDHEN, SYDVKM. CDR3 in DNA: TGTGCCAGCATGATCTCTGGGGATACGCAGTATTTT. This sequence encodes CASMISGDTQYF. The full variable domain, completed using reference TRBV28 and TRBJ2-3, is DVKVTQSSRYLVKRTGEKVFLECVQDMDHENMFWYRQDPGLGLRLIYFSYDVKMKEKGDIPEGYSVSREKKERFSLILESASTNQTSMYLCASMISGDTQYFGPGTRLTVL.

The chain carries TRBV27 and TRBJ1-2; 8 bases align to TRBD1. This CDR3 spans 13 amino acids. Losses at the gene ends were 4 bases for V and 6 bases for J; bases not matched to a gene: 4. CDR1 and CDR2 (germline): MNHEY, SMNVEV (reference sequence). The CDR3 loop is CASSSSGGHGYTF. The CDR3 DNA reads TGTGCCAGCAGTTCATCAGGGGGCCATGGCTACACCTTC.

This clone was seen a handful of times. The chain joins TRBV9 to TRBJ2-3; 13 bases are shared with TRBD2. Losses at the gene ends were 3 bases for V and 2 bases for J; bases not matched to a gene: 12. CDR3 length: 19 residues. In germline, CDR1 is SGDLS, CDR2 YYNGEE. CDR3 region: CASSARTSGRESNTDTQYF. The CDR3 DNA reads TGTGCCAGCAGCGCCAGGACTAGCGGGAGAGAATCAAACACAGATACGCAGTATTTT.

The chain links TRBV7-2 to TRBJ2-3; 12 nucleotides align to TRBD2. V shed 5 bases and J 1 base; nucleotides not matched to a gene: 7. The CDR3 covers 17 residues. CDR1 is SGHTA and CDR2 is FQGNSA in the germline V gene. The CDR3 loop reads CASSPRTSGTGTDTQYF. The CDR3 DNA reads as TGTGCCAGCAGCCCCCGGACTAGCGGGACTGGCACAGATACGCAGTATTTT.

V and J are TRBV6-1 and TRBJ2-7; the match to TRBD2 covers 8 bases. The germline gives CDR1 MNHNS, CDR2 SASEGT. The CDR3 sequence is 14 residues long. V shed 0 bases and J 9 bases; nucleotides not matched to a gene: 7. The CDR3 here is CASSEAGTSAGQYF. The CDR3 DNA reads TGTGCCAGCAGTGAAGCGGGGACTAGTGCGGGGCAGTACTTC.

The chain couples TRBV28 to TRBJ2-7; maybe TRBD1 (5 bases). Germline lookup yields CDR1 MDHEN and CDR2 SYDVKM. V shed 11 bases and J shed 2 bases, with 10 bases lying between them. The CDR3 loop spans 11 amino acids. CDR3 sequence: CACQQAYEQYF. Here the CDR3 DNA reads TGTGCCTGTCAACAGGCCTACGAGCAGTACTTC.

This clone was observed once. The J gene is TRBJ1-1, the V gene TRBV6-5, with TRBD1 matching over 7 bases. The germline CDR1 and CDR2 sequences are MNHEY and SVGAGI. The CDR3 extends over 15 amino acids. J lost 7 bases, V lost 0 bases, and 8 bases had no gene match. CDR3 residues: CASSYSWTGDLEAFF. CDR3 DNA sequence: TGTGCCAGCAGTTACTCGTGGACAGGAGACCTTGAAGCTTTCTTT.

The V call is TRBV7-9, the J call TRBJ2-3; the match to TRBD2 covers 7 bases. The CDR3 totals 15 residues. V gave up 5 bases and J gave up 2 bases; unmatched junction bases: 7. Germline CDR1 SEHNR, CDR2 FQNEAQ (reference sequence). The CDR3 reads CASSLPGGNTDTQYF. CDR3 nucleotide sequence: TGTGCCAGCAGCCTACCGGGGGGAAACACAGATACGCAGTATTTT.

The V and J genes are TRBV5-8 and TRBJ2-4; D is perhaps TRBD2 (5 bases). Trimming shortened V by 2 bases and J by 9 bases, and 15 bases separated the two germline ends. Germline CDR1 reads SGHTS; CDR2 reads YDEGEE. The CDR3 runs to 14 residues. The CDR3 bases are TGTGCCAGCAGCTTCGCTGGGCAGAGGGCCATTCAGTACTTC. Translation: CASSFAGQRAIQYF.

Regarding this clone: The identical CDR3 is also encoded by other nucleotide sequences in the sample. The chain recombines TRBV7-3 with TRBJ1-3; a possible D gene is TRBD1 (6 bases). V lost 3 bases and J lost 1, with 7 bases in between. CDR1 SGHTA and CDR2 FQGTGA come from the germline V gene. CDR3 size: 14 residues. For the CDR3, the DNA is TGTGCCAGCAGCTTGACAGGTTCTGGAAACACCATATATTTT. Encoded protein: CASSLTGSGNTIYF.

There are a few counts of this clone. The CDR3 DNA reads TGCGCCAGCAGCTTGGACAGGGGGCTCTACAATGAGCAGTTCTTC. Translating it yields CASSLDRGLYNEQFF. This chain joins TRBV5-1 and TRBJ2-1; 9 nucleotides line up with TRBD1. The V segment lost 0 bases and the J segment 3 bases; nucleotides outside the gene matches: 1. Germline lookup yields CDR1 SGHRS and CDR2 YFSETQ. This CDR3 has 15 amino acids. The full variable domain, its missing parts supplied by reference TRBV5-1 and TRBJ2-1, is KAGVTQTPRYLIKTRGQQVTLSCSPISGHRSVSWYQQTPGQGLQFLFEYFSETQRNKGNFPGRFSGRQFSNSRSEMNVSTLELGDSALYLCASSLDRGLYNEQFFGPGTRLTVL.

The genes are TRBV28 and TRBJ1-1; 8 nucleotides align to TRBD1. Germline trimming cut 3 bases from V and 12 bases from J; bases unmatched to any gene: 9. CDR1 is MDHEN and CDR2 is SYDVKM in the germline V gene. The length of the CDR3 is 13 residues. As DNA, the CDR3 is TGTGCCAGCAGTTTCGGACAGGGAATGTGGTCTTTCTTT. It codes for CASSFGQGMWSFF.

This chain uses TRBV19 with TRBJ1-4, with unresolved D. The length of the CDR3 is 14 residues. CDR1 is LNHDA and CDR2 is SQIVND in the germline V gene (reference sequence). Trimming stripped 3 bases from V and 6 bases from J, with 11 bases between. This chain's CDR3 is CASSISQYHEKLFF. CDR3 nucleotide sequence: TGTGCCAGTAGTATCTCGCAGTACCATGAAAAACTGTTTTTT.

This rearrangement joins TRBV5-8 to TRBJ2-2; D gene ambiguous. Germline assignment: CDR1 SGHTS and CDR2 YDEGEE. This CDR3 comprises 15 residues. V lost 1 base to trimming and J lost 4 bases, with 11 bases between them. CDR3 amino acids: CASSLPGWGTGELFF. Here the CDR3 DNA reads TGTGCCAGCAGCTTGCCAGGTTGGGGCACCGGGGAGCTGTTTTTT.

The chain links TRBV4-2 to TRBJ2-5; the D is unclear. This CDR3 has 15 residues. The V and J ends lost 5 bases and 5 bases respectively, with 18 bases between them. Germline lookup yields CDR1 LGHNA and CDR2 YNFKEQ. This CDR3 is CASSALSNRRETQYF. The CDR3 DNA reads TGTGCCAGCAGCGCCTTATCTAACCGCCGCGAGACCCAGTACTTC.